One and the same sample provided the 3 T cell receptor beta chains below, sequenced in a study of T cells expressing NK-cell markers. TCRdb reworked the 5' RACE reads into one entry per CDR3 protein, no DNA. The sample totals fewer than 400,000 distinct CDR3 sequences. Sequencing was carried out using blood T cells: a sorted CD56 or NKG2C T cell subset, CD4+ or CD8+ T cells, or bulk PBMC T cells (not recorded which). The receptors shown here come from a man aged 18 to 69 in good health.

The V call is TRBV3-1, the J call TRBJ2-7; the D gene TCRdb calls, TRBD1, cannot be checked with no DNA. The CDR3 contains 14 residues. Germline assignment: CDR1 LGHDT and CDR2 YNNKEL (reference sequence). Here the CDR3 reads CASSQGGGMVEQYF.

The chain carries TRBV2 and TRBJ2-2; TCRdb outputs TRBD2, but without DNA this stays unchecked. The germline V gene encodes CDR1 SNHLY and CDR2 FYNNEI. This CDR3 has 13 amino acids. CDR3 amino acids: CASRAERAGELFF.

This rearrangement joins TRBV18 to TRBJ2-7. Per the germline V gene, CDR1 is KGHSH and CDR2 is LQKENI. The CDR3 has 12 residues. Here the CDR3 reads CASSPQGREQYF.